Sequencing of this T cell receptor beta chain was carried out in a study of PD-1 blockade in mismatch repair-deficient tumors. Study-wide results and limits: Tumor-resident clones, often absent from pretreatment blood, expanded after pembrolizumab and then contracted.

Some clones are missing from TCRdb's copy, which holds only in-frame ones; the method was immunoSEQ multiplex PCR. The data show under 150,000 clones, approximately 91% seen once. The germline CDR1 and CDR2 sequences are MGHRA and YSYEKL. The ends lost 0 bases at V and 3 bases at J; junction bases unmatched: 4. The CDR3 consists of 15 residues. Notes on this clone: Its cognate antigen is unknown.

PCR or immunohistochemistry showed mismatch repair deficiency in every enrolled patient. A few pembrolizumab responders had their TCRs sequenced. This clonotype was sampled from an adult with mismatch repair-deficient cancer. The J gene is TRBJ2-7, the V gene TRBV4-1; 8 bases agree with TRBD2. This specimen consisted of peripheral blood, obtained 72 weeks after starting pembrolizumab. CDR3 DNA: TGCGCCAGCAGCCAAGACCCACTAGCGGTCTACGAGCAGTACTTC. Its protein is CASSQDPLAVYEQYF.